This T cell receptor beta chain was profiled in a study of blood T cell repertoires in COVID-19. Study-wide context: Material from acute and convalescent COVID-19 was sourced from the United States, Italy and Spain. In each case, the material was cDNA or gDNA derived from T cells, B-cell-depleted T cells, or PBMCs.

V was shortened by 3 bases and J by 7 bases, with 12 bases between the two germline ends. The CDR3 length is 14 residues. The germline gives CDR1 SGHVS, CDR2 FQNEAQ. As processed by the authors: Amplification of reference gene primers provided the estimated nucleated cell counts. The repertoire was sequenced with immunoSEQ multiplex PCR; TCRdb's copy has only in-frame clones and lacks some. V and J calls and clone size follow that table, whereas D and trimming were derived from the DNA. The sample contains 120,000 to 150,000 clones, about 70% of which appear only once. The sequenced sample consisted of peripheral blood. The chain recombines TRBV7-8 with TRBJ1-4; possibly TRBD1 for D (5 bases). The sequence derives from an elderly man with acute or convalescent COVID-19. The CDR3: CASSLGGVGEKLFF. CDR3 DNA: TGTGCCAGCAGCTTGGGAGGGGTCGGTGAAAAACTGTTTTTT.